The next 27 T cell receptor beta chains were all read from a single sample in a study of cytomegalovirus exposure and HLA in healthy donors. The data were produced by immunoSEQ multiplex PCR, yet TCRdb's version contains in-frame clones alone and is incomplete. The sample has 100,000 or so clones, just under 95% seen once. The material sequenced was PBMCs. The source is a young woman in good health and CMV-seronegative.

The gene calls are TRBV6-1 and TRBJ2-1, with D tentatively TRBD1 (7 bases). The germline V gene has CDR1 MNHNS and CDR2 SASEGT. V shed 7 bases and J shed 6 bases, with 16 bases lying between them. This CDR3 has 14 amino acids. The CDR3 here is CASKLSQGGNEQFF. CDR3 nucleotides: TGTGCCAGCAAATTATCGCAGGGGGGCAATGAGCAGTTCTTC.

This clone was seen just once. This chain joins TRBV13 and TRBJ2-3, with 9 bases aligning to TRBD2. Germline values: CDR1 PRHDT, CDR2 FYEKMQ (reference sequence). This CDR3 has 19 residues. The junction had 12 bases not matched to a gene; V was cut back by 0 bases and J by 2 bases. The CDR3 region is CASSLGASGTSKLTDTQYF. DNA for the CDR3: TGTGCCAGCAGCTTAGGGGCTAGCGGGACGTCGAAACTCACAGATACGCAGTATTTT.

This sequence joins TRBV10-3 and TRBJ2-1; 8 bases match TRBD2. The germline V gene encodes CDR1 ENHRY and CDR2 SYGVKD. The V gene end was trimmed by 6 bases and the J gene end by 3 bases; junction bases not matched to a gene: 7. The CDR3 is 15 amino acids. The CDR3 DNA is TGTGCCATCAGCATTAGCGGGAAGGACTACAATGAGCAGTTCTTC. Its translation: CAISISGKDYNEQFF.

The chain uses TRBV11-2 and TRBJ1-1; D might be TRBD1 (6 bases). Per germline, CDR1 SGHAT and CDR2 FQNNGV. V lost 3 bases and J 8 bases, leaving 10 bases between the germline ends. The CDR3 loop spans 12 amino acids. The CDR3 here is CASSFPGDEAFF. The CDR3 bases are TGTGCCAGCAGCTTCCCAGGGGACGAAGCTTTCTTT.

The chain uses TRBV5-4 and TRBJ2-5, with 7 bases identical to TRBD2. CDR1 and CDR2 from the germline V gene are SGHNT and YYREEE (reference sequence). This CDR3 has 13 residues. Trimming at V came to 5 bases and at J to 2 bases, leaving 3 bases not matched to a gene. CDR3 region: CASRAGVQETQYF. CDR3 coding DNA: TGTGCCAGCAGGGCGGGGGTACAAGAGACCCAGTACTTC.

V is TRBV7-2 and J is TRBJ1-2, with a weak D call TRBD1 (6 bases). The CDR3 runs 16 residues. V lost 2 bases and J 4 bases, leaving 17 bases between the germline ends. Looked up from germline, CDR1 is SGHTA and CDR2 is FQGNSA. CDR3 loop: CASSLFQGPTSYGYTF. The CDR3, as DNA: TGTGCCAGCAGCTTATTTCAGGGGCCTACCTCCTATGGCTACACCTTC.

This clone was recorded only once. The CDR3 DNA reads TGTGCCAGCAGCTTTCAGGTGAACACTGAAGCTTTCTTT. Translated: CASSFQVNTEAFF. This chain links TRBV11-3 with TRBJ1-1; D gene uncertain. The CDR3 sequence is 13 residues long. V was shortened by 3 bases and J by 0 bases, with 5 bases between the two germline ends. Germline V CDR1 and CDR2: SGHNT, YENEEA.

The chain recombines TRBV7-2 with TRBJ1-2, with 9 bases that match TRBD1. Germline V CDR1 and CDR2: SGHTA, FQGNSA. The CDR3 totals 14 residues. The J segment lost 4 bases and the V segment lost 5 bases, leaving 5 bases of the junction unmatched. DNA for the CDR3: TGTGCCAGCAGCCCAACAGGGGGCGGCTATGGCTACACCTTC. This sequence encodes CASSPTGGGYGYTF.

The rearrangement uses TRBV6-1 and TRBJ2-4; 13 bases fit TRBD2. This CDR3 contains 15 residues. The J segment lost 8 bases and the V segment lost 6 bases, leaving 7 bases of the junction unmatched. In germline, CDR1 is MNHNS, CDR2 SASEGT. The CDR3 DNA reads as TGTGCCAGCAGCCGGACTAGCGGGAGTGGTGACATTCAGTACTTC. It encodes CASSRTSGSGDIQYF.

The gene calls are TRBV5-1 and TRBJ2-3; TRBD2 matches 8 bases. Germline loops: CDR1 SGHRS, CDR2 YFSETQ. Trimming took 1 base from V and 0 from J; bases not matched to a gene: 4. CDR3 size: 16 residues. As DNA, the CDR3 is TGCGCCAGCAGCTTGCACCTAGCGGGCAGCACAGATACGCAGTATTTT. This codes for CASSLHLAGSTDTQYF.

The gene calls are TRBV10-3 and TRBJ2-3, with D unclear. This CDR3 region has 12 residues. Between the trimmed V and J ends, which lost 2 bases and 5 bases, there was a span of 5 bases. Germline V gene lookup returns CDR1 ENHRY and CDR2 SYGVKD. CDR3 region: CAISETGDTQYF. Written as DNA, the CDR3 is TGTGCCATCAGTGAGACGGGAGATACGCAGTATTTT.

V and J are TRBV19 and TRBJ2-5, with 11 bases fitting TRBD2. Per the germline V gene, CDR1 is LNHDA and CDR2 is SQIVND (reference sequence). Trimming at V came to 4 bases and at J to 5 bases, leaving 6 bases not matched to a gene. The CDR3 extends over 15 amino acids. As DNA, the CDR3 is TGTGCCAGTAGTAGCAGACTAGCGGGATGGGAGACCCAGTACTTC. Residues: CASSSRLAGWETQYF.

The rearrangement uses TRBV29-1 and TRBJ2-1; 8 bases fit TRBD1. Germline V gene sequence: CDR1 SQVTM, CDR2 ANQGSEA. The V and J ends lost 0 bases and 4 bases, in that order; junction bases with no gene match: 5. The CDR3 covers 15 residues. CDR3 region: CSVEERGQAYNEQFF. CDR3 DNA: TGCAGCGTTGAAGAGAGGGGACAGGCTTACAATGAGCAGTTCTTC.

This clone was counted between two and nine times. The J gene is TRBJ1-6, the V gene TRBV2, with a possible D match to TRBD1 (6 bases). The CDR3 runs 12 residues. Germline V lookup: CDR1 SNHLY, CDR2 FYNNEI. Trimming cost V 5 bases and J 15 bases, with 14 bases left between them. CDR3: CASSPDSSILHF. The DNA for the CDR3 is TGTGCCAGCAGTCCGGACAGTAGTATCCTCCACTTT.

The chain carries TRBV5-4 and TRBJ2-3; the D is unclear. V lost 0 bases to trimming and J lost 5 bases, with 10 bases between them. CDR1 is SGHNT and CDR2 is YYREEE in the germline V gene (reference sequence). The CDR3 length is 14 residues. CDR3 DNA: TGTGCCAGCAGCTTGGTCAGTTCCGTAGATACGCAGTATTTT. It is translated as CASSLVSSVDTQYF.

The rearrangement joins TRBV30 to TRBJ1-4, with 9 bases identical to TRBD1. Germline trimming cut 0 bases from V and 3 bases from J; bases unmatched to any gene: 5. Germline values: CDR1 GTSNPN, CDR2 SVGIG (reference sequence). The CDR3 is 16 amino acids. The CDR3 loop is CAWSVNRGLANEKLFF. In DNA form, the CDR3 reads TGTGCCTGGAGTGTGAACAGGGGGCTGGCTAATGAAAAACTGTTTTTT.

The chain links TRBV6-5 to TRBJ1-2, with D tentatively TRBD1 (6 bases). The germline V gene encodes CDR1 MNHEY and CDR2 SVGAGI. The CDR3 has 12 amino acids. V lost 1 base, J lost 8 bases, and 8 bases lay in between. The DNA of the CDR3 is TGTGCCAGCAGTTACTTCAGGGGAGGCTACACCTTC. This translates into CASSYFRGGYTF.

This clone was seen only once. V and J are TRBV4-1 and TRBJ1-1; the D gene is possibly TRBD1 (5 bases). The CDR3 consists of 18 residues. Trimming stripped 3 bases from V and 1 base from J, with 21 bases between. Germline-derived CDR1 and CDR2 are MGHRA and YSYEKL. In DNA form, the CDR3 reads TGCGCCAGCAGCCAGGGCGGCAAAATGGGACTCTGGAACACTGAAGCTTTCTTT. Residues: CASSQGGKMGLWNTEAFF.

This chain connects TRBV6-1 to TRBJ2-1, with 14 positions matching TRBD2. J lost 5 bases, V lost 6 bases, and 3 bases had no gene match. The CDR3 has 15 residues. The germline V gene has CDR1 MNHNS and CDR2 SASEGT. This CDR3 reads CASRKTSGGDNEQFF. Here the CDR3 DNA reads TGTGCCAGCAGGAAGACTAGCGGGGGGGACAATGAGCAGTTCTTC.

This chain joins TRBV27 and TRBJ2-7; D perhaps matches TRBD2 (6 bases). Germline V gene data show CDR1 as MNHEY and CDR2 as SMNVEV (reference sequence). The ends were cut back, 0 bases at V and 4 bases at J, with 7 bases in the middle. The CDR3 consists of 13 residues. CDR3 region: CASSLSGGYEQYF. CDR3 bases: TGTGCCAGCAGTTTATCGGGGGGTTACGAGCAGTACTTC.

The chain is built from TRBV7-9 and TRBJ1-4, with 7 bases matching TRBD1. The CDR3 runs to 15 residues. V shed 2 bases and J 4 bases; nucleotides not matched to a gene: 4. CDR1 and CDR2 from the germline V gene are SEHNR and FQNEAQ (reference sequence). CDR3 DNA sequence: TGTGCCAGCAGCTTATTGGGACAGTATAATGAAAAACTGTTTTTT. Its translation: CASSLLGQYNEKLFF. The variable domain in full, completed from reference TRBV7-9 and TRBJ1-4, reads DTGVSQNPRHKITKRGQNVTFRCDPISEHNRLYWYRQTLGQGPEFLTYFQNEAQLEKSRLLSDRFSAERPKGSFSTLEIQRTEQGDSAMYLCASSLLGQYNEKLFFGSGTQLSVL.

The J gene is TRBJ2-2, the V gene TRBV11-3; D is perhaps TRBD1 (5 bases). CDR3 length equals 14 residues. CDR1 and CDR2 (germline): SGHNT, YENEEA. Trimming removed 5 bases from V and 2 bases from J, with 9 bases in between. In nucleotides, the CDR3 is TGTGCCAGCAGCCCCCAGGGAAACACCGGGGAGCTGTTTTTT. Protein product: CASSPQGNTGELFF.

V and J are TRBV11-3 and TRBJ2-7; maybe TRBD2 (5 bases). The CDR3 length is 14 residues. Trimming took 2 bases from V and 2 from J, leaving 10 bases between them. Germline V lookup: CDR1 SGHNT, CDR2 YENEEA. Here the CDR3 DNA reads TGTGCCAGCAGCTTAAACGGGGAGACCTACGAGCAGTACTTC. The encoded protein is CASSLNGETYEQYF.

CDR3 amino acids: CASSVGQGAQPQHF. The CDR3 DNA reads as TGTGCCAGCAGCGTAGGGCAGGGGGCCCAGCCCCAGCATTTT. The chain has TRBV9 and TRBJ1-5; 8 nucleotides agree with TRBD1. This CDR3 contains 14 residues. Trimming took 0 bases from V and 7 from J; bases not matched to a gene: 3. In germline, CDR1 is SGDLS, CDR2 YYNGEE. The full variable domain, with the rest looked up from reference TRBV9 and TRBJ1-5, is DSGVTQTPKHLITATGQRVTLRCSPRSGDLSVYWYQQSLDQGLQFLIQYYNGEERAKGNILERFSAQQFPDLHSELNLSSLELGDSALYFCASSVGQGAQPQHFGDGTRLSIL.

The chain joins TRBV7-9 to TRBJ1-4, with 9 nucleotides matching TRBD1. The V and J ends lost 7 bases and 5 bases, in that order; junction bases with no gene match: 8. Germline V gene sequence: CDR1 SEHNR, CDR2 FQNEAQ (reference sequence). This CDR3 is built from 15 residues. This chain's CDR3 is CASTTTGGENEKLFF. The DNA of the CDR3 is TGTGCCAGCACTACAACAGGGGGCGAAAATGAAAAACTGTTTTTT.

This rearrangement joins TRBV27 to TRBJ2-3; the D gene is possibly TRBD1 (6 bases). The CDR3 sequence is 13 residues long. Germline CDR1 MNHEY, CDR2 SMNVEV (reference sequence). Trimming removed 4 bases from V and 5 bases from J, with 10 bases in between. The CDR3 nucleotides are TGTGCCAGCAGTTCAGGGGTAGGAGATACGCAGTATTTT. Translating gives CASSSGVGDTQYF.

CDR3 region: CASSPGTGNSYNEQFF. The CDR3, as DNA: TGCGCCAGCAGCCCCGGGACAGGGAATTCGTACAATGAGCAGTTCTTC. The chain recombines TRBV5-1 with TRBJ2-1, with 9 positions matching TRBD1. Losses at the gene ends were 4 bases for V and 4 bases for J; bases not matched to a gene: 9. There are 16 residues in the CDR3. The germline V gene has CDR1 SGHRS and CDR2 YFSETQ.